These T cell receptor beta chains were read from a single sample in a study of cytomegalovirus exposure and HLA in healthy donors. The protocol was immunoSEQ multiplex PCR, while the TCRdb copy is restricted to in-frame clones and leaves out a portion. The sample lists under 250,000 clones, more than 75% seen once, with less than 4.5% in the top ten. What was sequenced was PBMCs. These receptors originate from a male donor in good health and CMV-seronegative. Each CDR3 is given with its conserved first and last residue. A D gene is named only where the DNA matches it firmly. Clone size is shown for a subset of rows, as once, few, many or a class of expanded clone.

CSSAYPRGRGYEQYF,TGTTCCAGCGCTTATCCCAGGGGGCGAGGGTACGAGCAGTACTTC,TRBD1,TRBV7-9,TRBJ2-7,.
CASSPTSFGNEQFF,TGCGCCAGCAGCCCGACTAGCTTCGGCAATGAGCAGTTCTTC,TRBD2,TRBV5-1,TRBJ2-1,.
CASSLAYMTGNTIYF,TGTGCCAGCAGCTTAGCGTACATGACTGGAAACACCATATATTTT,.,TRBV7-2,TRBJ1-3,.
CAWAGDSGLAGRTDTQYF,TGTGCCTGGGCCGGGGACTCGGGACTAGCGGGACGCACAGATACGCAGTATTTT,TRBD2,TRBV30,TRBJ2-3,once
CASSQASSGSLYEQYF,TGCGCCAGCAGTCAGGCCTCTAGCGGGAGCTTGTACGAGCAGTACTTC,TRBD2,TRBV23-1,TRBJ2-7,few
CASSELAGGLETQYF,TGTGCCAGCAGCGAGCTAGCGGGAGGGTTAGAGACCCAGTACTTC,TRBD2,TRBV7-3,TRBJ2-5,few
CASSGQEGTEAFF,TGTGCCAGCAGCGGACAGGAAGGGACTGAAGCTTTCTTT,TRBD1,TRBV2,TRBJ1-1,.
CASIRGGQPTSPLHF,TGTGCCAGCATCCGTGGGGGACAGCCTACTTCACCCCTCCACTTT,TRBD1,TRBV28,TRBJ1-6,.
CASSQGISAGVADTQYF,TGTGCCAGCAGCCAGGGGATTTCGGCGGGAGTAGCAGATACGCAGTATTTT,.,TRBV7-6,TRBJ2-3,.
CASSLIQNYEQYF,TGCGCCAGCAGCTTGATACAGAACTACGAGCAGTACTTC,.,TRBV5-1,TRBJ2-7,.
CASSQTSGSSVQYF,TGTGCCAGCAGTCAGACTAGCGGGAGTAGTGTGCAGTACTTC,TRBD2,TRBV6-5,TRBJ2-7,few
CASTPAGALNQPQHF,TGTGCCAGCACCCCGGCAGGGGCCCTCAATCAGCCCCAGCATTTT,.,TRBV28,TRBJ1-5,few
CASSDQGQGTNEQFF,TGTGCCAGCAGTGATCAGGGACAGGGTACGAATGAGCAGTTCTTC,TRBD1,TRBV2,TRBJ2-1,.
CASSLVGGDTEAFF,TGTGCCAGCAGCTTAGTTGGAGGGGACACTGAAGCTTTCTTT,.,TRBV7-8,TRBJ1-1,.
CATSRESATGIQETQYF,TGTGCCACCAGCAGAGAGAGCGCGACAGGGATCCAAGAGACCCAGTACTTC,TRBD1,TRBV15,TRBJ2-5,.
CASTLRGGENQPQHF,TGTGCCAGTACGCTTAGGGGGGGCGAAAATCAGCCCCAGCATTTT,.,TRBV19,TRBJ1-5,.
CASSLGHTSPNYGYTF,TGTGCCAGCAGCTTGGGACACACTTCCCCCAACTATGGCTACACCTTC,.,TRBV5-4,TRBJ1-2,.
CASSSTGTGSSGYTF,TGTGCCAGCAGCTCAACCGGGACAGGGTCTTCTGGCTACACCTTC,TRBD1,TRBV7-9,TRBJ1-2,few
CASSILAGGPGEQFF,TGTGCCAGTAGTATACTAGCGGGAGGGCCGGGTGAGCAGTTCTTC,TRBD2,TRBV19,TRBJ2-1,.
CASSQRQSEAFF,TGTGCCAGCAGCCAGAGACAGTCTGAAGCTTTCTTT,.,TRBV11-2,TRBJ1-1,.
CASTDRGSYNEQFF,TGTGCCAGCACCGATCGGGGGTCCTACAATGAGCAGTTCTTC,.,TRBV7-9,TRBJ2-1,once
CASSVGQGRTEAFF,TGTGCCAGCAGCGTAGGACAGGGGCGCACTGAAGCTTTCTTT,TRBD1,TRBV9,TRBJ1-1,.
CASSAGPGQGSYEQYF,TGTGCCAGCAGTGCTGGGCCGGGACAGGGCTCCTACGAGCAGTACTTC,TRBD1,TRBV6-1,TRBJ2-7,.
CASSVDPTSGSPTGELFF,TGTGCCAGCAGCGTAGACCCGACTAGCGGGAGTCCCACCGGGGAGCTGTTTTTT,TRBD2,TRBV9,TRBJ2-2,.
CASREWDSSYNEQFF,TGTGCCAGCAGGGAATGGGACAGCTCCTACAATGAGCAGTTCTTC,TRBD1,TRBV6-6,TRBJ2-1,few
CASSAAGLSTDTQYF,TGTGCCAGCAGCGCAGCGGGACTTAGCACAGATACGCAGTATTTT,TRBD2,TRBV9,TRBJ2-3,.
CASSGIRGQGYTDTQYF,TGTGCCAGCAGTGGAATAAGGGGACAGGGCTACACAGATACGCAGTATTTT,TRBD1,TRBV6-1,TRBJ2-3,.
CATSGGTVINSPLHF,TGTGCCACCAGCGGGGGGACAGTTATTAATTCACCCCTCCACTTT,TRBD1,TRBV15,TRBJ1-6,once
CASSREGTGGASIYEQYF,TGTGCCAGTAGTAGAGAGGGGACAGGGGGCGCCTCTATCTACGAGCAGTACTTC,TRBD1,TRBV19,TRBJ2-7,once
CASRGTSGYSYNEQFF,TGTGCCAGCAGGGGGACTAGCGGGTACTCCTACAATGAGCAGTTCTTC,TRBD2,TRBV2,TRBJ2-1,.
CASSRTDLGQATDTQYF,TGTGCCAGCTCACGGACAGATCTGGGACAGGCTACAGATACGCAGTATTTT,TRBD1,TRBV18,TRBJ2-3,few
CASSFGLAGGSSYEQYF,TGTGCCAGCAGCTTTGGACTAGCAGGAGGAAGCTCCTACGAGCAGTACTTC,.,TRBV12-1,TRBJ2-7,medium-sized
CASSLDRVDIQYF,TGCGCCAGCAGCTTGGACAGGGTCGACATTCAGTACTTC,.,TRBV5-1,TRBJ2-4,few
CASSEALSGGLGEQYF,TGTGCCAGCAGTGAAGCGCTATCGGGAGGGCTGGGCGAGCAGTACTTC,TRBD2,TRBV6-1,TRBJ2-7,.
CASSLVAGGANTEAFF,TGTGCCAGCAGCTTGGTCGCGGGGGGCGCGAACACTGAAGCTTTCTTT,.,TRBV5-5,TRBJ1-1,.
CASSVAGGGQPQHF,TGTGCCAGTAGCGTTGCGGGGGGCGGCCAGCCCCAGCATTTT,.,TRBV19,TRBJ1-5,.
CASSLYGRENTEAFF,TGTGCCAGCAGCTTGTACGGCAGGGAGAACACTGAAGCTTTCTTT,.,TRBV5-6,TRBJ1-1,.
CASSVGGMGEKLFF,TGTGCCAGCAGCGTAGGGGGCATGGGGGAAAAACTGTTTTTT,.,TRBV9,TRBJ1-4,.
CATALGTGQETQYF,TGTGCCACCGCCCTCGGGACAGGGCAAGAGACCCAGTACTTC,TRBD1,TRBV28,TRBJ2-5,.
CASTLGTGISPGANVLTF,TGTGCCAGTACCCTAGGGACAGGGATTTCCCCTGGGGCCAACGTCCTGACTTTC,TRBD1,TRBV19,TRBJ2-6,.
CASSLVSGYSYEQYF,TGTGCCAGCAGCTTAGTGAGCGGATACTCCTACGAGCAGTACTTC,.,TRBV7-9,TRBJ2-7,few
CASSCDRVTEAFF,TGTGCCAGCAGTTGTGACAGGGTTACTGAAGCTTTCTTT,TRBD1,TRBV5-4,TRBJ1-1,.
CASSVGVSGRARTDTQYF,TGTGCCAGCAGCGTAGGGGTTAGCGGGAGGGCTCGCACAGATACGCAGTATTTT,TRBD2,TRBV9,TRBJ2-3,once
CASRSDRAGGNTIYF,TGTGCCAGCAGATCGGACAGGGCAGGTGGAAACACCATATATTTT,TRBD1,TRBV2,TRBJ1-3,few
CASSLSGLAGVYEQYF,TGTGCCAGCAGCTTGTCAGGCCTAGCGGGAGTCTACGAGCAGTACTTC,TRBD2,TRBV7-2,TRBJ2-7,.
CARRCLAGTDTQYF,TGCGCCCGCCGTTGTCTAGCCGGCACAGATACGCAGTATTTT,.,TRBV5-1,TRBJ2-3,.
CASRGQFYEQYF,TGTGCCAGCAGAGGACAGTTCTACGAGCAGTACTTC,.,TRBV6-1,TRBJ2-7,.
CSVTRDSGEQYF,TGCAGCGTAACGAGGGATTCGGGAGAGCAGTACTTC,.,TRBV29-1,TRBJ2-7,.
CASSPTSGTQYF,TGCGCCAGCAGCCCGACTAGCGGAACGCAGTATTTT,TRBD2,TRBV4-1,TRBJ2-3,.
CASMAVYSNQPQHF,TGTGCCAGTATGGCGGTTTATAGCAATCAGCCCCAGCATTTT,.,TRBV19,TRBJ1-5,.
CASSSRDRTYEQYF,TGTGCCAGCAGCTCGCGGGACAGAACCTACGAGCAGTACTTC,.,TRBV7-9,TRBJ2-7,few
CASSQPDRGSYNSPLHF,TGCGCCAGCAGTCAACCGGACAGGGGATCCTATAATTCACCCCTCCACTTT,TRBD1,TRBV23-1,TRBJ1-6,.
CASRAGQGATEAFF,TGTGCCAGCAGGGCGGGACAGGGCGCCACTGAAGCTTTCTTT,TRBD1,TRBV9,TRBJ1-1,.
CASSPGQSVETQYF,TGTGCCAGCAGCCCGGGACAGTCGGTGGAGACCCAGTACTTC,TRBD1,TRBV11-3,TRBJ2-5,.
CASSQGTLGGELFF,TGTGCCAGCAGCCAAGGGACACTCGGCGGGGAGCTGTTTTTT,.,TRBV5-4,TRBJ2-2,.